Shown below are 29 T cell receptor beta chains from a single sample sequenced in a study of brain metastases from non-small cell lung cancer. The assay was immunoSEQ multiplex PCR, and TCRdb's table has in-frame clones only and misses some. The data contain about 2,500 clones, roughly 88% of them singletons. Sequenced input: tumor-adjacent normal tissue. The receptor source for this set is a donor at least 40 years old with non-small cell lung cancer.

The chain links TRBV19 to TRBJ1-2; 12 nucleotides match TRBD1. The CDR3 length is 14 residues. The germline V gene has CDR1 LNHDA and CDR2 SQIVND (reference sequence). With V trimmed by 7 bases and J by 9 bases, 9 bases remained unmatched. The CDR3 DNA is TGTGCCAGTAAACCGGGACAGGGGGCGAATAGCTACACCTTC. This translates into CASKPGQGANSYTF.

The count of this clone is one. At the DNA level, this CDR3 is encoded by other sequences in the same sample as well. The rearrangement joins TRBV4-2 to TRBJ2-7; D possibly matches TRBD1 or TRBD2 (6 bases each). The CDR3 totals 16 residues. The V gene lost 1 base and the J gene lost 5 bases, with 18 bases spanning the gap. The germline V gene encodes CDR1 LGHNA and CDR2 YNFKEQ. The CDR3 coding sequence is TGTGCCAGCAGCCAAGTCGGAGGTGGAGGGACAAACGAGCAGTACGTC. It codes for CASSQVGGGGTNEQYV.

This chain uses TRBV21-1 with TRBJ1-4; the table's D call, TRBD1, was not checked against the DNA. TRBV21-1 is given as a pseudogene. CDR3 length equals 15 residues. The CDR3 loop is CASSKLGQGREKLFF. CDR3 bases: TGTGCCAGCAGCAAACTGGGACAGGGCCGGGAAAAACTGTTTTTT.

As concerns this clone: Different DNA sequences within this sample yield the same CDR3. The V call is TRBV10-3, the J call TRBJ2-5; weak D call: TRBD2 (6 bases). Looked up from germline, CDR1 is ENHRY and CDR2 is SYGVKD. Deletions cut 11 bases from V and 1 base from J, with 11 bases between. The CDR3 totals 12 residues. For the CDR3, the DNA is TGTGCCGCGGGACGGTCCCAAGAGACCCAGTACTTC. Translation: CAAGRSQETQYF.

This clone has a single count. The genes are TRBV7-2 and TRBJ1-1; tentatively, D is TRBD1 (5 bases). Germline CDR1 SGHTA, CDR2 FQGNSA. This CDR3 is 16 amino acids long. Trimming left V 0 bases short and J 0 bases short, with 11 bases between. CDR3 sequence: CASSLAGQGLNTEAFF. The CDR3 DNA reads TGTGCCAGCAGCTTAGCCGGGCAGGGCTTGAACACTGAAGCTTTCTTT. Based on the CDR3 plus reference TRBV7-2 and TRBJ1-1, the full variable domain is GAGVSQSPSNKVTEKGKDVELRCDPISGHTALYWYRQSLGQGLEFLIYFQGNSAPDKSGLPSDRFSAERTGGSVSTLTIQRTQQEDSAVYLCASSLAGQGLNTEAFFGQGTRLTVV.

The chain has TRBV7-2 and TRBJ2-3, with 10 bases aligning to TRBD2. This CDR3 spans 15 amino acids. After removal of 6 bases from V and 4 bases from J, the junction contained 7 bases not matched to a gene. CDR1 SGHTA and CDR2 FQGNSA come from the germline V gene. CDR3 region: CASREGLAKADTQYF. The CDR3 coding sequence is TGTGCCAGCAGGGAGGGACTAGCGAAGGCAGATACGCAGTATTTT.

The rearrangement uses TRBV7-2 and TRBJ1-6; D is perhaps TRBD1 (5 bases). CDR1 and CDR2 from the germline V gene are SGHTA and FQGNSA. The V end was cut by 3 bases, the J end by 6 bases, with 12 bases between. This CDR3 region has 15 residues. This CDR3 reads CASSFYRLSNSPLHF. The CDR3, as DNA: TGTGCCAGCAGCTTCTACAGGTTATCTAATTCACCCCTCCACTTT.

In its sample, this clone was seen once. This chain uses TRBV5-1 with TRBJ1-6; D is perhaps TRBD1 (6 bases). V was cut by 0 bases and J by 9 bases, with 19 bases left in between. From germline, CDR1 is SGHRS and CDR2 YFSETQ. The CDR3 sequence is 17 residues long. The CDR3 region has the DNA TGCGCCAGCAGCTTGGCAGTTGGTAGGACAGTTATTTCACCCCTCCACTTT. Protein product: CASSLAVGRTVISPLHF.

The table lists this clone with a few counts. This sequence joins TRBV9 and TRBJ2-5; TRBD2 is a possible D gene (5 bases). The CDR3 consists of 12 residues. The V gene lost 3 bases and the J gene lost 3 bases, with 6 bases spanning the gap. Germline loops: CDR1 SGDLS, CDR2 YYNGEE. The CDR3 here is CASSGGKETQYF. CDR3 sequence (DNA): TGTGCCAGCAGCGGAGGGAAAGAGACCCAGTACTTC.

V is TRBV3-1 (or the pseudogene TRBV3-2) and J is TRBJ1-1, with D uncertain. Germline V gene sequence: CDR1 LGHDT, CDR2 YNNKEL (reference sequence). V was trimmed by 5 bases and J by 4 bases, leaving 20 bases between them. This CDR3 has 16 residues. The CDR3 bases are TGTGCCAGCAGCTGGCTTCATCCCACAATTCGCACTGAAGCTTTCTTT. Translating it yields CASSWLHPTIRTEAFF.

By share, this clone ranks as large (0.1 to 1%). This chain connects TRBV23-1 to TRBJ1-5; D unresolved. TRBV23-1 counts as an open reading frame of uncertain function. CDR3 size: 14 residues. Between the trimmed V and J ends, which lost 4 bases and 10 bases, there was a span of 17 bases. CDR3 region: CASSRRRGEGPQHF. The CDR3, as DNA: TGCGCCAGCAGTCGGCGGCGGGGTGAAGGTCCCCAGCATTTT.

The chain's CDR3 is CASSQGSSRVVYGYTF. CDR3 bases: TGTGCCAGCAGCCAAGGGAGCTCCAGGGTGGTCTATGGCTACACCTTC. The chain combines TRBV3-1 (or the pseudogene TRBV3-2) with TRBJ1-2; possibly TRBD1 for D (5 bases). Trimming stripped 1 base from V and 4 bases from J, with 16 bases between. This CDR3 region has 16 residues. Germline V gene sequence: CDR1 LGHDT, CDR2 YNNKEL (reference sequence).

The rearrangement joins TRBV24-1 to TRBJ2-2, with TRBD2 matching over 13 bases. The trim removed 5 bases at V and 0 bases at J, leaving 8 bases unmatched. This CDR3 contains 19 residues. CDR1 and CDR2 (germline): KGHDR, SFDVKD. CDR3 DNA: TGTGCCACCAGTGGAGCGGGGACTAGCGGGGACCCGAACACCGGGGAGCTGTTTTTT. As protein: CATSGAGTSGDPNTGELFF.

This rearrangement joins TRBV9 to TRBJ1-2, with D maybe TRBD1 (5 bases). Trimming cost V 3 bases and J 8 bases, with 17 bases left between them. The CDR3 sequence is 14 residues long. Germline V gene lookup returns CDR1 SGDLS and CDR2 YYNGEE. This CDR3 is CASSARDPGLGYTF. CDR3 DNA sequence: TGTGCCAGCAGCGCCCGGGACCCTGGCTTAGGCTACACCTTC.

The rearrangement uses TRBV30 and TRBJ1-1; possibly TRBD1 for D (6 bases). Per the germline V gene, CDR1 is GTSNPN and CDR2 is SVGIG (reference sequence). This CDR3 has 14 amino acids. Trimming stripped 2 bases from V and 3 bases from J, with 13 bases between. The CDR3 DNA follows: TGTGCCTGGAGTATACAGGGATTGTACACTGAAGCTTTCTTT. This encodes CAWSIQGLYTEAFF.

This rearrangement joins TRBV9 to TRBJ2-2; D might be TRBD2 (5 bases). From germline, CDR1 is SGDLS and CDR2 YYNGEE. The CDR3 sequence is 16 residues long. Deletions cut 5 bases from V and 5 bases from J, with 19 bases between. CDR3 region: CASSWAPGGETGELFF. CDR3 DNA: TGTGCCAGCAGTTGGGCTCCGGGTGGGGAGACCGGGGAGCTGTTTTTT.

V is TRBV2 and J is TRBJ1-4, with unresolved D. The CDR3 length is 15 residues. Trimming took off 8 bases at V and 7 bases at J, with 20 bases between the two ends. Looked up from germline, CDR1 is SNHLY and CDR2 is FYNNEI. This chain's CDR3 is CASRPITAGGEKLFF. The CDR3 bases are TGTGCCAGCCGTCCCATAACAGCTGGCGGTGAAAAACTGTTTTTT.

This rearrangement joins TRBV20-1 to TRBJ2-5, with 9 positions matching TRBD2. Trimming removed 3 bases from V and 5 bases from J; junction bases left unmatched: 10. The CDR3 covers 15 residues. Germline CDR1 DFQATT, CDR2 SNEGSKA (reference sequence). The CDR3 coding sequence is TGCAGTGCTAGTTTGGCGCGGGGGGGCCGGGAGACCCAGTACTTC. This gives the protein CSASLARGGRETQYF.

This clone has only one observation. The V and J genes are TRBV7-9 and TRBJ2-3; TRBD2 is a possible D gene (6 bases). This CDR3 is built from 15 residues. Looked up from germline, CDR1 is SEHNR and CDR2 is FQNEAQ (reference sequence). V lost 4 bases, J lost 5 bases, and 16 bases lay in between. In nucleotides, the CDR3 is TGTGCCAGCAGCTCACGCGGGACGGCGGTAGATACGCAGTATTTT. Translated: CASSSRGTAVDTQYF.

The CDR3 here is CASSPPGTEGGKLFF. In DNA, the CDR3 is TGTGCCAGCAGTCCTCCCGGGACGGAGGGAGGAAAACTGTTTTTT. The chain uses TRBV27 and TRBJ1-4; the D gene is possibly TRBD1 (5 bases). The CDR3 is 15 residues long. Germline CDR1 MNHEY, CDR2 SMNVEV (reference sequence). Trimming took 5 bases from V and 10 from J, leaving 20 bases between them.

The rearrangement links TRBV21-1 to TRBJ2-7; the D call TRBD1 from the table was never checked on the DNA. TRBV21-1 is labeled a pseudogene. CDR3 length: 16 residues. The CDR3 is CASSKGTTGHSYEQYF. Written as DNA, the CDR3 is TGTGCCAGCAGCAAAGGAACGACAGGCCATTCCTACGAGCAGTACTTC.

V is TRBV19 and J is TRBJ1-2; D unresolved. This CDR3 contains 12 residues. V was clipped by 3 bases and J by 4 bases, with 6 bases between them. CDR1 is LNHDA and CDR2 is SQIVND in the germline V gene (reference sequence). The CDR3: CASSIDVYGYTF. CDR3 sequence (DNA): TGTGCCAGTAGTATCGACGTCTATGGCTACACCTTC.

The rearrangement joins TRBV28 to TRBJ1-5; D call uncertain. CDR3 size: 12 residues. The germline gives CDR1 MDHEN, CDR2 SYDVKM. V lost 5 bases and J 10 bases, leaving 12 bases between the germline ends. The CDR3 region is CASSLLAGPQHF. Written as DNA, the CDR3 is TGTGCCAGCAGTCTTTTAGCCGGACCCCAGCATTTT.

The gene calls are TRBV12-5 and TRBJ1-5; no clear D gene. Germline loops: CDR1 LGHNT, CDR2 FRNRAP. The V end was cut by 1 base, the J end by 0 bases, with 4 bases between. CDR3 size: 14 residues. Written as DNA, the CDR3 is TGTGCTAGTGGTTTGGGAGGTAGCAATCAGCCCCAGCATTTT. Residues: CASGLGGSNQPQHF.

This chain links TRBV18 with TRBJ1-2, with 7 bases aligning to TRBD1. V dropped 3 bases and J dropped 5; count of bases not matched to a gene: 6. This CDR3 spans 14 amino acids. Germline V gene data show CDR1 as KGHSH and CDR2 as LQKENI. CDR3 DNA sequence: TGTGCCAGCTCACCTGAACAGGGGAATTATGGCTACACCTTC. It yields the protein CASSPEQGNYGYTF. Supplemented by reference TRBV18 and TRBJ1-2, the full variable domain reads NAGVMQNPRHLVRRRGQEARLRCSPMKGHSHVYWYRQLPEEGLKFMVYLQKENIIDESGMPKERFSAEFPKEGPSILRIQQVVRGDSAAYFCASSPEQGNYGYTFGSGTRLTVV.

As regards this clone: Other nucleotide sequences in the sample specify the same CDR3. V usage is TRBV6-1 and J usage is TRBJ2-7; D gene ambiguous. The germline V gene encodes CDR1 MNHNS and CDR2 SASEGT. The V and J ends lost 2 bases and 1 base respectively, with 12 bases between them. This CDR3 contains 15 residues. Here the CDR3 DNA reads TGTGCCAGCAGTGAATTCCTAACCTCATCCTACGAGCAGTACTTC. It encodes CASSEFLTSSYEQYF.

The gene calls are TRBV7-2 and TRBJ1-5; D possibly corresponds to TRBD1 (5 bases). CDR1 and CDR2 (germline): SGHTA, FQGNSA. V shed 2 bases and J shed 4 bases, with 6 bases lying between them. The CDR3 is 13 residues long. The DNA for the CDR3 is TGTGCCAGCAGCTTACCAGGGAATCAGCCCCAGCATTTT. Its protein product is CASSLPGNQPQHF.

This clone was seen a single time. J is TRBJ2-7 and V is TRBV6-5; 10 nucleotides agree with TRBD1. This CDR3 contains 15 residues. J was trimmed by 0 bases and V by 6 bases; bases with no gene match: 5. Germline V lookup: CDR1 MNHEY, CDR2 SVGAGI. CDR3: CASSDRGQLSYEQYV. CDR3 coding DNA: TGTGCCAGCAGCGACAGGGGGCAACTCTCCTACGAGCAGTACGTC.

About this clone: The sample has other DNA sequences that encode this CDR3 too. V usage is TRBV19 and J usage is TRBJ1-1; D call uncertain. The germline CDR1 and CDR2 sequences are LNHDA and SQIVND (reference sequence). The CDR3 runs 14 residues. Trimming took 5 bases from V and 5 from J, leaving 15 bases between them. The CDR3 DNA is TGTGCCAGTAGTGCAGAGCGGGTGGATACTGAAGCTTTCTTT. Translation gives CASSAERVDTEAFF.